Listed below are T cell receptor beta chains from one sample, sequenced in a study of blood T cell repertoires in COVID-19. Method: immunoSEQ multiplex PCR; TCRdb's copy keeps in-frame clones and lacks some. There are over 150,000 clones in the sample; just over 85% occur only once, and 7.5% to 10% lies in the top ten. The sample consisted of peripheral blood. The source is a man over 45 with active or convalescent COVID-19. The CDR3 runs from the conserved cysteine through the conserved F or W. D genes are given only for firm matches. The size field is filled for only some rows; it gives once, few, many or a size class.

size: .
D: TRBD1
length: 17
V: TRBV5-1
J: TRBJ2-3
DNA: TGCGCCAGCAGCTTGGGGGGACAGCTTACTAGCACAGATACGCAGTATTTT
CDR3: CASSLGGQLTSTDTQYF

size: .
D: TRBD1
length: 13
V: TRBV6-6
J: TRBJ1-6
DNA: TGTGCCAGCCTGGACAGGGGGAATTCACCCCTCCACTTT
CDR3: CASLDRGNSPLHF

size: .
D: .
length: 15
V: TRBV18
J: TRBJ1-2
DNA: TGTGCCAGCTCACCGAGGACCGGGACACCTGATGGCTACACCTTC
CDR3: CASSPRTGTPDGYTF

size: .
D: .
length: 15
V: TRBV4-1
J: TRBJ1-6
DNA: TGCGCCAGCAGCCAAGATCCGCGGTATAATTCACCCCTCCACTTT
CDR3: CASSQDPRYNSPLHF

size: .
D: .
length: 15
V: TRBV5-1
J: TRBJ1-2
DNA: TGCGCCAGCAGCCCGGTCCTTTCCTATAACTATGGCTACACCTTC
CDR3: CASSPVLSYNYGYTF

size: few
D: .
length: 12
V: TRBV7-3
J: TRBJ1-1
DNA: TGTGCCAGCAGCTACGGTGGCACTGAAGCTTTCTTT
CDR3: CASSYGGTEAFF

size: few
D: .
length: 13
V: TRBV2
J: TRBJ1-6
DNA: TGTGCCAGCAGTGAAGACCAGGGTTCACCCCTCCACTTT
CDR3: CASSEDQGSPLHF

size: .
D: .
length: 14
V: TRBV13
J: TRBJ2-4
DNA: TGTGCCAGCAGCTTAGTTGGACATAAAAACATTCAGTACTTC
CDR3: CASSLVGHKNIQYF

size: .
D: TRBD1
length: 16
V: TRBV7-2
J: TRBJ1-3
DNA: TGTGCCAGCAGCGTTCACGGACAGGGCTCTGGAAACACCATATATTTT
CDR3: CASSVHGQGSGNTIYF

size: .
D: .
length: 15
V: TRBV24-1
J: TRBJ2-2
DNA: TGTGCCACCAGTGACGTACTTCAGGGAAGCGGGGAGCTGTTTTTT
CDR3: CATSDVLQGSGELFF

size: .
D: TRBD2
length: 13
V: TRBV7-3
J: TRBJ2-1
DNA: TGTGCCAGCAGCTTACACGGGGAGGGTGAGCAGTTCTTC
CDR3: CASSLHGEGEQFF

size: few
D: .
length: 16
V: TRBV24-1
J: TRBJ2-2
DNA: TGTGCCACCAGCTCAGGACAACTGGCGAACACCGGGGAGCTGTTTTTT
CDR3: CATSSGQLANTGELFF

size: .
D: .
length: 15
V: TRBV9
J: TRBJ1-5
DNA: TGTGCCAGCAGCGTAGATGCAGGGAGCAATCAGCCCCAGCATTTT
CDR3: CASSVDAGSNQPQHF

size: .
D: .
length: 15
V: TRBV18
J: TRBJ2-2
DNA: TGTGCCAGTGACTCACTCATTCAGGGTACCGGGGAGCTGTTTTTT
CDR3: CASDSLIQGTGELFF

size: .
D: .
length: 15
V: TRBV28
J: TRBJ1-1
DNA: TGTGCCAGCAGCCCTAGGGGGGGACAAAACACTGAAGCTTTCTTT
CDR3: CASSPRGGQNTEAFF

size: .
D: TRBD1
length: 13
V: TRBV29-1
J: TRBJ1-2
DNA: TGCAGCGCCCCCCCGGACAGGGATAATGGCTACACCTTC
CDR3: CSAPPDRDNGYTF

size: once
D: .
length: 13
V: TRBV10-3
J: TRBJ2-1
DNA: TGTGCCATCAGTGAGTTCCAGGGGTATGAGCAGTTCTTC
CDR3: CAISEFQGYEQFF

size: .
D: TRBD2
length: 14
V: TRBV28
J: TRBJ2-2
DNA: TGTGCCAGCATGGCTAGCGGGAACACCGGGGAGCTGTTTTTT
CDR3: CASMASGNTGELFF

size: .
D: TRBD1
length: 18
V: TRBV4-1
J: TRBJ1-3
DNA: TGCGCCAGCAGCCAAGATCAGCAGGGGGTGGCGACTGGAAACACCATATATTTT
CDR3: CASSQDQQGVATGNTIYF

size: few
D: .
length: 13
V: TRBV6-5
J: TRBJ2-7
DNA: TGTGCCAGCAGCCGGGGGGCTGAATACGAGCAGTACTTC
CDR3: CASSRGAEYEQYF

size: .
D: TRBD1
length: 14
V: TRBV2
J: TRBJ1-1
DNA: TGTGCCAGCACCTTTGACAGGGATGGGACTGAAGCTTTCTTT
CDR3: CASTFDRDGTEAFF

size: .
D: .
length: 15
V: TRBV18
J: TRBJ2-1
DNA: TGTGCCAGCTCACCAGTTGGAGCCCGACACAATGAGCAGTTCTTC
CDR3: CASSPVGARHNEQFF

size: few
D: .
length: 14
V: TRBV2
J: TRBJ1-2
DNA: TGTGCCAGCAGACCATCCAGGGGTGGGGATGGCTACACCTTC
CDR3: CASRPSRGGDGYTF

size: .
D: .
length: 16
V: TRBV6-2/TRBV6-3
J: TRBJ2-5
DNA: TGTGCCAGCAGCCCCTTTATAACAGGGCTCGGAGAGACCCAGTACTTC
CDR3: CASSPFITGLGETQYF

size: .
D: TRBD1
length: 15
V: TRBV2
J: TRBJ1-6
DNA: TGTGCCAGCAGTGGGGTTGGGGACAGTAATTCACCCCTCCACTTT
CDR3: CASSGVGDSNSPLHF

size: .
D: TRBD2
length: 17
V: TRBV14
J: TRBJ2-1
DNA: TGTGCCAGCAGCCAAGACCTCCCACTAGCGGGAGCAAATGAGCAGTTCTTC
CDR3: CASSQDLPLAGANEQFF

size: .
D: .
length: 13
V: TRBV7-6
J: TRBJ2-1
DNA: TGTGCCAGCAGCTTGGGGCGGTCGCATGAGCAGTTCTTC
CDR3: CASSLGRSHEQFF

size: once
D: .
length: 14
V: TRBV6-5
J: TRBJ2-3
DNA: TGTGCCAGCAGTCAGACCGGGGTCTCAGATACGCAGTATTTT
CDR3: CASSQTGVSDTQYF

size: .
D: TRBD1
length: 14
V: TRBV7-9
J: TRBJ2-5
DNA: TGTGCCAGCAGTCCGGACAGGGGTGGAGAGACCCAGTACTTC
CDR3: CASSPDRGGETQYF

size: .
D: .
length: 15
V: TRBV6-5
J: TRBJ2-1
DNA: TGTGCCAGCAGCCCCGACTTAGGGGGCTACAATGAGCAGTTCTTC
CDR3: CASSPDLGGYNEQFF

size: .
D: TRBD1
length: 14
V: TRBV15
J: TRBJ2-3
DNA: TGTGCCACCAGTCGACAGGGGAGCACAGATACGCAGTATTTT
CDR3: CATSRQGSTDTQYF

size: .
D: .
length: 14
V: TRBV24-1
J: TRBJ2-5
DNA: TGTGCCACCAGTGATTCACTAGGCCAAGAGACCCAGTACTTC
CDR3: CATSDSLGQETQYF

size: .
D: TRBD1
length: 15
V: TRBV6-5
J: TRBJ1-2
DNA: TGTGCCAGCAGTTACTTAGGACAGGGGTATTATGGCTACACCTTC
CDR3: CASSYLGQGYYGYTF

size: .
D: .
length: 15
V: TRBV7-2
J: TRBJ1-1
DNA: TGTGCCAGCACCCGGGGACATCCTCAATCCACTGAAGCTTTCTTT
CDR3: CASTRGHPQSTEAFF

size: .
D: .
length: 12
V: TRBV7-6
J: TRBJ2-2
DNA: TGTGCCAGCAGCTACATCACCGGGGAGCTGTTTTTT
CDR3: CASSYITGELFF

size: .
D: TRBD2
length: 16
V: TRBV5-1
J: TRBJ2-1
DNA: TGCGCCAGCAGCTTGGAGGTGGGACTAGCTGACAATGAGCAGTTCTTC
CDR3: CASSLEVGLADNEQFF

size: .
D: .
length: 15
V: TRBV3-1/TRBV3-2
J: TRBJ1-4
DNA: TGTGCCAGCAGCCCGACAGCTACAACTAATGAAAAACTGTTTTTT
CDR3: CASSPTATTNEKLFF

size: .
D: .
length: 14
V: TRBV3-1/TRBV3-2
J: TRBJ1-6
DNA: TGTGCCAGCAGCCACGCAGGGGAAAGATCACCCCTCCACTTT
CDR3: CASSHAGERSPLHF

size: once
D: .
length: 15
V: TRBV9
J: TRBJ1-6
DNA: TGTGCCAGCAGCGTAGACCCCGTCCCAAGCTCACCCCTCCACTTT
CDR3: CASSVDPVPSSPLHF